This entry describes one T cell receptor beta chain. Antigen specificity is unknown. This sample is part of a study of cytomegalovirus exposure and HLA in healthy donors. Study-level findings and limits: The classifier was said to identify cytomegalovirus status with high specificity and sensitivity.

A multiplex PCR was run with 60 Vbeta primers and 13 Jbeta primers. The method was immunoSEQ multiplex PCR; TCRdb's version includes in-frame clones alone and lacks a portion of them. The sample lists about 140,000 clones; about four fifths were seen once. The CDR3 loop spans 13 amino acids. CDR1 SGHVS and CDR2 FNYEAQ come from the germline V gene. V shed 7 bases and J shed 5 bases, with 15 bases lying between them. The clonotype was recovered from a man aged 40-50 years in good health and CMV-seronegative. Input material: PBMCs. The chain carries TRBV7-6 and TRBJ2-7; tentative D call: TRBD1 (6 bases). CDR3 amino acids: CASNRQVGDEQYF. The CDR3 nucleotides read TGTGCCAGCAACCGACAGGTGGGTGACGAGCAGTACTTC.